Following are 3 T cell receptor beta chains from one sample sequenced in a study of T cell responses to AZD1222 COVID-19 vaccine. The protocol was immunoSEQ multiplex PCR, while the TCRdb copy is restricted to in-frame clones and leaves out a portion. Found here are about 190,000 clones, more than 90% of them singletons; the top ten hold about 3.6%. The starting material was peripheral blood, obtained 28 days after the second dose of the MenACWY control vaccine. These receptors originate from an adult who received the MenACWY meningococcal vaccine as a control.

The chain uses TRBV11-3 and TRBJ1-1; 8 bases fit TRBD1. With V trimmed by 5 bases and J by 1 base, 6 bases remained unmatched. The CDR3 covers 15 residues. Germline CDR1 and CDR2: SGHNT and YENEEA. In DNA form, the CDR3 reads TGTGCCAGCAGCCTAAGGACAGGGCCGAACACTGAAGCTTTCTTT. The encoded protein is CASSLRTGPNTEAFF.

The chain recombines TRBV10-1 with TRBJ2-1; D gene ambiguous. Germline-derived CDR1 and CDR2 are WNHNN and SYGVQD (reference sequence). This CDR3 has 18 amino acids. V was clipped by 2 bases and J by 4 bases, with 21 bases between them. CDR3 residues: CASSEGAEAPLPYNEQFF. In DNA, the CDR3 is TGCGCCAGCAGTGAGGGAGCCGAGGCCCCCCTCCCTTACAATGAGCAGTTCTTC.

Here the CDR3 DNA reads TGCGCCAGCAGCCGGGACCTCGACATATTAAGAGTTGAAGCTTTCTTT. This sequence encodes CASSRDLDILRVEAFF. This chain uses TRBV4-1 with TRBJ1-1, with a tentative D call TRBD1 (5 bases). Trimming shortened V by 4 bases and J by 7 bases, and 22 bases separated the two germline ends. Germline V gene sequence: CDR1 MGHRA, CDR2 YSYEKL. This CDR3 has 16 residues.